These 26 T cell receptor beta chains were all obtained from the same sample, sequenced in a study of T-cell reconstitution after alpha-beta-depleted transplantation in children. Unique molecular identifiers were built into the TCRbeta library. TCRdb reprocessed the PCR reads via MiXCR and lists one record per CDR3 protein. The data show hundreds of thousands of distinct CDR3 sequences, with approximately 15% seen just once and approximately 5% held by the top ten. The material sequenced was PBMCs, mostly from graft donor cells, taken 360 days after TCRalphabeta/CD19-depleted stem cell transplant. These receptors were collected from a male patient aged 10 to 17 who had a stem cell transplant for acute lymphoblastic leukemia, so the T cells may come from the graft donor.

This clonotype was observed a few times. CDR3 bases: TGTGCCAGCAACGGCCTCCAAAGGGCCCAAGAGACCCAGTACTTC. Its translation: CASNGLQRAQETQYF. The chain has TRBV6-1 and TRBJ2-5; D uncertain. This CDR3 is built from 15 residues. CDR1 is MNHNS, CDR2 SASEGT, per germline. Trimming removed 7 bases from V and 1 base from J, with 16 bases in between.

The V call is TRBV5-1, the J call TRBJ1-2; D unresolved. The V and J ends lost 2 bases and 4 bases respectively, with 12 bases between them. CDR3 length: 14 amino acids. The germline V gene has CDR1 SGHRS and CDR2 YFSETQ. Here the CDR3 reads CASSFGTDRYGYTF. CDR3 nucleotides: TGCGCCAGCAGCTTTGGTACGGACCGCTATGGCTACACCTTC.

The gene calls are TRBV5-6 and TRBJ2-1; no reliable D call. Looked up from germline, CDR1 is SGHDT and CDR2 is YYEEEE. V was clipped by 6 bases and J by 6 bases, with 19 bases between them. The CDR3 extends over 15 amino acids. In nucleotides, the CDR3 is TGTGCCAGCACCCTTCCATACCAGGTTCTCAATGAGCAGTTCTTC. Its translation is CASTLPYQVLNEQFF. Full variable domain (missing parts from reference TRBV5-6 and TRBJ2-1): DAGVTQSPTHLIKTRGQQVTLRCSPKSGHDTVSWYQQALGQGPQFIFQYYEEEERQRGNFPDRFSGHQFPNYSSELNVNALLLGDSALYLCASTLPYQVLNEQFFGPGTRLTVL.

This clonotype has a count of ten or more. V usage is TRBV4-1 and J usage is TRBJ2-4, with TRBD2 identical over 7 bases. There are 14 residues in the CDR3. Germline V gives CDR1 MGHRA, CDR2 YSYEKL. With 4 bases clipped from V and 8 bases from J, the junction kept 8 bases outside the gene matches. The CDR3 DNA follows: TGCGCCAGCAGCCGGCAGGAGGGAGGGGACATTCAGTACTTC. It encodes CASSRQEGGDIQYF.

This clonotype was picked up a small number of times. The chain uses TRBV29-1 and TRBJ2-2; D gene unclear. Germline loops: CDR1 SQVTM, CDR2 ANQGSEA. Trimming took off 6 bases at V and 1 base at J, with 9 bases between the two ends. This CDR3 spans 13 amino acids. CDR3 sequence: CSVLRQNTGELFF. The CDR3 region has the DNA TGCAGCGTATTGCGACAGAACACCGGGGAGCTGTTTTTT.

This clonotype was seen more than once but under ten times. This chain uses TRBV5-5 with TRBJ1-6; the D is unclear. Germline V gene sequence: CDR1 SGHKS, CDR2 YYEKEE (reference sequence). Trimming stripped 1 base from V and 6 bases from J, with 17 bases between. The CDR3 is 17 amino acids. The CDR3 spells CASSLRSPPGLNSPLHF. The CDR3 nucleotides are TGTGCCAGCAGCTTGCGGTCCCCTCCAGGCCTTAATTCACCCCTCCACTTT.

The chain carries TRBV4-1 and TRBJ1-5, with unresolved D. Germline loops: CDR1 MGHRA, CDR2 YSYEKL. This CDR3 contains 16 residues. Deletions cut 1 base from V and 3 bases from J, with 13 bases between. The CDR3 DNA is TGCGCCAGCAGCCAAGCCTGGGCCGGGTCCAATCAGCCCCAGCATTTT. It encodes CASSQAWAGSNQPQHF.

This clonotype was counted a few times. The chain employs TRBV7-2 and TRBJ2-5, with a tentative D call TRBD2 (6 bases). Trimming removed 5 bases from V and 5 bases from J, with 18 bases in between. This CDR3 has 15 residues. CDR1 is SGHTA and CDR2 is FQGNSA in the germline V gene. The CDR3, as DNA: TGTGCCAGCAGCGTTTCCGGACTACCGGCGGAGACCCAGTACTTC. Protein product: CASSVSGLPAETQYF. Supplemented by reference TRBV7-2 and TRBJ2-5, the full variable domain reads GAGVSQSPSNKVTEKGKDVELRCDPISGHTALYWYRQSLGQGLEFLIYFQGNSAPDKSGLPSDRFSAERTGGSVSTLTIQRTQQEDSAVYLCASSVSGLPAETQYFGPGTRLLVL.

The sample holds a few counts of this clonotype. The rearrangement joins TRBV6-4 to TRBJ2-3; no firm D call. The CDR3 length is 14 residues. The germline CDR1 and CDR2 sequences are MRHNA and SNTAGT. V shed 4 bases and J shed 0 bases, with 8 bases lying between them. This CDR3 is CASSGDISTDTQYF. CDR3 sequence (DNA): TGTGCCAGCAGTGGCGACATTAGCACAGATACGCAGTATTTT.

J is TRBJ2-5 and V is TRBV27, with TRBD2 matching 7 bases. Germline V gene sequence: CDR1 MNHEY, CDR2 SMNVEV (reference sequence). The CDR3 sequence is 15 residues long. The J segment lost 4 bases and the V segment lost 5 bases, leaving 10 bases of the junction unmatched. CDR3 loop: CASSRMGAGLETQYF. The CDR3 bases are TGTGCCAGCAGTCGGATGGGAGCGGGACTAGAGACCCAGTACTTC.

This clonotype turned up a few times. The rearrangement links TRBV7-2 to TRBJ2-4; maybe TRBD1 (5 bases). This CDR3 contains 22 residues. Germline CDR1 is SGHTA and CDR2 is FQGNSA. V dropped 3 bases and J dropped 0 bases, with 30 bases sitting between them. The CDR3 coding sequence is TGTGCCAGCAGCTTCCTTTCAGGGCCCCCAGGAGCGATAGCCTTAGCCAAAAACATTCAGTACTTC. Amino acids: CASSFLSGPPGAIALAKNIQYF.

The V call is TRBV24-1, the J call TRBJ2-1, with TRBD1 as a possible D gene (6 bases). With 7 bases removed from V and 9 bases from J, the gap between germline ends came to 12 bases. In germline, CDR1 is KGHDR, CDR2 SFDVKD. The CDR3 loop spans 12 amino acids. For the CDR3, the DNA is TGTGCCACCAGGGGGATAGGGGGTGAGCAGTTCTTC. Translating gives CATRGIGGEQFF.

CDR3 nucleotide sequence: TGTGCCACCAGGGTCAGGACAAACACTGAAGCTTTCTTT. Protein product: CATRVRTNTEAFF. The chain is built from TRBV15 and TRBJ1-1; D possibly corresponds to TRBD1 (5 bases). Per the germline V gene, CDR1 is LNHNV and CDR2 is YYDKDF (reference sequence). The CDR3 is 13 amino acids. V was cut by 6 bases and J by 2 bases, with 10 bases left in between.

This clonotype appeared a few times. The chain carries TRBV6-1 and TRBJ1-1; D is possibly TRBD1 (5 bases). This CDR3 is 13 amino acids long. Looked up from germline, CDR1 is MNHNS and CDR2 is SASEGT. The V end lost 6 bases, the J end lost 3 bases, and 11 bases lay between the germline ends. Here the CDR3 DNA reads TGTGCCAGCAGCCGACAGTTAGACACTGAAGCTTTCTTT. Translation gives CASSRQLDTEAFF.

This clonotype was recorded a few times. This chain uses TRBV6-1 with TRBJ2-7; a weak D match, TRBD1 (6 bases). V was cut by 7 bases and J by 4 bases, with 20 bases left in between. The length of the CDR3 is 15 residues. Germline CDR1 MNHNS, CDR2 SASEGT. The CDR3 DNA follows: TGTGCCAGCACCTACAGGGTTGGGGGAGTATACGAGCAGTACTTC. Amino acid sequence: CASTYRVGGVYEQYF.

The chain employs TRBV12-3 or TRBV12-4 and TRBJ2-7; D perhaps matches TRBD1 (5 bases). V gave up 5 bases and J gave up 0 bases, with 14 bases separating them. The CDR3 has 15 amino acids. The CDR3 spells CASSHGGARSYEQYF. The CDR3 nucleotides are TGTGCCAGCAGTCACGGTGGGGCGCGCTCCTACGAGCAGTACTTC.

This clonotype appeared many times. The rearrangement uses TRBV5-1 and TRBJ2-7, with no clear D. V was pared by 0 bases and J by 7 bases, with 14 bases between. CDR1 and CDR2 (germline): SGHRS, YFSETQ. The CDR3 spans 14 residues. This chain's CDR3 is CASSLDVALGEQYF. In DNA form, the CDR3 reads TGCGCCAGCAGCTTGGACGTCGCCCTGGGTGAGCAGTACTTC.

This clonotype has just a few counts. J is TRBJ2-3 and V is TRBV7-6, with 13 bases matching TRBD2. The germline V gene has CDR1 SGHVS and CDR2 FNYEAQ. With V trimmed by 4 bases and J by 2 bases, 6 bases remained unmatched. The CDR3 has 17 residues. CDR3 in amino acids: CASSSRGTSGVTDTQYF. The CDR3 region has the DNA TGTGCCAGCAGCTCTAGGGGGACTAGCGGGGTCACAGATACGCAGTATTTT.

The chain has TRBV7-9 and TRBJ2-7, with a tentative D call TRBD2 (6 bases). The CDR3 has 15 residues. Germline CDR1 reads SEHNR; CDR2 reads FQNEAQ (reference sequence). V was shortened by 5 bases and J by 3 bases, with 17 bases between the two germline ends. For the CDR3, the DNA is TGTGCCAGCAGCCCCCCTCGGGGGTTCCACTACGAGCAGTACTTC. This codes for CASSPPRGFHYEQYF.

The chain has TRBV7-6 and TRBJ2-7; 9 nucleotides line up with TRBD1. The germline CDR1 and CDR2 sequences are SGHVS and FNYEAQ. V gave up 5 bases and J gave up 4 bases; unmatched junction bases: 9. CDR3 length: 15 amino acids. CDR3 loop: CASSHGGQGGYEQYF. The CDR3 DNA reads TGTGCCAGCAGCCACGGGGGACAGGGTGGGTACGAGCAGTACTTC.

This clonotype was counted a few times. This chain joins TRBV24-1 and TRBJ2-1; 13 nucleotides agree with TRBD2. This CDR3 has 16 amino acids. V lost 0 bases, J lost 9 bases, and 4 bases stayed unmatched. Per germline, CDR1 KGHDR and CDR2 SFDVKD. CDR3 region: CATSDLGTSGILEQFF. The CDR3 DNA reads TGTGCCACCAGTGATTTGGGGACTAGCGGGATCCTTGAGCAGTTCTTC.

This clonotype was observed many times. This rearrangement joins TRBV5-1 to TRBJ2-7; 10 bases agree with TRBD1. Germline values: CDR1 SGHRS, CDR2 YFSETQ. V was clipped by 0 bases and J by 5 bases; unmatched bases: 5. This CDR3 is 15 amino acids long. CDR3 protein: CASSLGQGAPHEQYF. CDR3 bases: TGCGCCAGCAGCTTGGGACAGGGGGCGCCCCACGAGCAGTACTTC.

This clonotype has a handful of counts. This sequence joins TRBV5-6 and TRBJ2-1; D may be TRBD2 (6 bases). Germline V gene sequence: CDR1 SGHDT, CDR2 YYEEEE. V lost 1 base to trimming and J lost 0 bases, with 11 bases between them. This CDR3 has 16 residues. CDR3 in amino acids: CASSLWGLHSYNEQFF. Written as DNA, the CDR3 is TGTGCCAGCAGCTTGTGGGGACTTCACTCCTACAATGAGCAGTTCTTC. Based on the CDR3 plus reference TRBV5-6 and TRBJ2-1, the full variable domain is DAGVTQSPTHLIKTRGQQVTLRCSPKSGHDTVSWYQQALGQGPQFIFQYYEEEERQRGNFPDRFSGHQFPNYSSELNVNALLLGDSALYLCASSLWGLHSYNEQFFGPGTRLTVL.

The rearrangement joins TRBV5-1 to TRBJ2-7; TRBD2 matches 9 bases. After removal of 0 bases from V and 1 base from J, the junction contained 11 bases not matched to a gene. The V gene's germline CDR1 is SGHRS and CDR2 YFSETQ. This CDR3 is built from 18 residues. As DNA, the CDR3 is TGCGCCAGCAGCTTGGACCTACTAGCGGGCCTGTCTTCCTACGAGCAGTACTTC. The encoded protein is CASSLDLLAGLSSYEQYF. The full variable domain, its missing parts supplied by reference TRBV5-1 and TRBJ2-7, is KAGVTQTPRYLIKTRGQQVTLSCSPISGHRSVSWYQQTPGQGLQFLFEYFSETQRNKGNFPGRFSGRQFSNSRSEMNVSTLELGDSALYLCASSLDLLAGLSSYEQYFGPGTRLTVT.

The sample holds many counts of this clonotype. The J gene is TRBJ2-7, the V gene TRBV12-3 or TRBV12-4, with TRBD1 identical over 8 bases. The V gene end was trimmed by 5 bases and the J gene end by 5 bases; junction bases not matched to a gene: 8. This CDR3 contains 14 residues. The CDR3 DNA reads TGTGCCAGCAGTCCTCATCCAGGGGGCGACGAGCAGTACTTC. The encoded protein is CASSPHPGGDEQYF.

The gene calls are TRBV25-1 and TRBJ1-6; D is perhaps TRBD1 (5 bases). Germline loops: CDR1 MGHDK, CDR2 SYGVNS. V was pared by 4 bases and J by 10 bases, with 17 bases between. This CDR3 comprises 15 residues. In nucleotides, the CDR3 is TGTGCCAGCAGTGTGGGGCCCGCAGGGAGGTCACCCCTCCACTTT. Protein: CASSVGPAGRSPLHF.